The 25 T cell receptor beta chains in this list originate from one sample, sequenced in a study of T cells in Graves' hyperthyroidism and ophthalmopathy (dated by TCRdb to about 2019). Preparation of the library involved multiplex PCR. The instrument given in TCRdb is Illumina HiSeq 2000. Amplification of TCR beta CDR3 regions was carried out from RNA transcripts. The first round of RT-PCR for the TCR CDR3 was performed with the HTBI primer set and the Qiagen OneStep RT-PCR kit. The raw public reads went through TCRdb reprocessing: fastp at Q25, MiXCR clone calling, in-frame beta chains kept. Each CDR3 protein appears once, grouped with its most common genes and DNA. The sample includes a few hundred thousand distinct CDR3 sequences, with 15% to 20% observed a single time. 3% to 4% of the sample comes from the top ten. The sample comprised blood. These receptor sequences come from a woman in her thirties or forties with Graves' ophthalmopathy.

This clonotype occurred a few times. This chain uses TRBV7-8 with TRBJ2-6; 10 bases agree with TRBD1. V lost 5 bases to trimming and J lost 4 bases; unmatched junction nucleotides: 11. CDR3 length: 18 amino acids. Per the germline V gene, CDR1 is SGHVS and CDR2 is FQNEAQ. The CDR3 reads CASSHNRDRGRGANVLTF. CDR3 sequence (DNA): TGTGCCAGCAGCCACAACCGGGACAGGGGTAGGGGGGCCAACGTCCTGACTTTC.

This clonotype was picked up many times. V is TRBV28 and J is TRBJ2-5; TRBD1 or TRBD2 may be the D gene (6 bases each). This CDR3 region has 14 residues. Deletions cut 4 bases from V and 7 bases from J, with 16 bases between. Germline loops: CDR1 MDHEN, CDR2 SYDVKM. The CDR3 DNA follows: TGTGCCAGCAGTTCAAACTCCGAGGGGGGGACCCAGTACTTC. Translating gives CASSSNSEGGTQYF.

The chain combines TRBV29-1 with TRBJ2-2; 9 nucleotides align to TRBD2. The V gene's germline CDR1 is SQVTM and CDR2 ANQGSEA. The V gene end was trimmed by 5 bases and the J gene end by 5 bases; junction bases not matched to a gene: 3. The CDR3 spans 13 residues. The DNA of the CDR3 is TGCAGCGTTAGCGGGAGGAAAACCGGGGAGCTGTTTTTT. It codes for CSVSGRKTGELFF.

This clonotype was seen many times. The chain has TRBV12-3 or TRBV12-4 and TRBJ1-1; D remains ambiguous. There are 14 residues in the CDR3. Trimming took off 5 bases at V and 5 bases at J, with 15 bases between the two ends. The CDR3 spells CASSPRTGRTEAFF. Here the CDR3 DNA reads TGTGCCAGCAGTCCGCGGACCGGCCGAACTGAAGCTTTCTTT.

This clonotype was seen ten or more times. The V and J genes are TRBV15 and TRBJ1-1; D is uncertain. CDR1 is LNHNV and CDR2 is YYDKDF in the germline V gene (reference sequence). The CDR3 covers 14 residues. Trimming stripped 0 bases from V and 5 bases from J, with 10 bases between. Here the CDR3 reads CATSRDPSHTEAFF. CDR3 DNA sequence: TGTGCCACCAGCAGAGATCCGTCCCATACTGAAGCTTTCTTT.

This clonotype came up once. This may come from a read error, since a much larger clone is one base off. The chain recombines TRBV18 with TRBJ2-5, with D possibly TRBD2 on 6 matching bases. V lost 4 bases to trimming and J lost 11 bases, with 20 bases between them. Germline CDR1 reads KGHSH; CDR2 reads LQKENI. CDR3 length: 14 amino acids. CDR3 residues: CASSRSSGRSEQYF. In nucleotides, the CDR3 is TGTGCCAGCTCACGCTCTTCCGGGAGAAGTGAGCAGTACTTC.

This clonotype was seen at least ten times. Here the CDR3 reads CASSESPGSSTDTQYF. The CDR3 DNA reads TGTGCCAGCAGTGAATCCCCGGGATCTAGCACAGATACGCAGTATTTT. The chain is built from TRBV2 and TRBJ2-3, with a weak D call TRBD2 (5 bases). V was clipped by 2 bases and J by 0 bases, with 12 bases between them. From germline, CDR1 is SNHLY and CDR2 FYNNEI. The length of the CDR3 is 16 residues.

This clonotype has ten or more counts. V usage is TRBV28 and J usage is TRBJ1-2; D perhaps matches TRBD1 (6 bases). Trimming shortened V by 3 bases and J by 1 base, and 12 bases separated the two germline ends. The germline V gene has CDR1 MDHEN and CDR2 SYDVKM. The CDR3 is 15 residues long. The CDR3 protein is CASSFGQGFNYGYTF. The CDR3 nucleotides are TGTGCCAGCAGTTTTGGTCAGGGGTTTAACTATGGCTACACCTTC.

This clonotype came up many times. The chain employs TRBV5-1 and TRBJ1-1, with D tentatively TRBD1 (5 bases). CDR1 and CDR2 from the germline V gene are SGHRS and YFSETQ. CDR3 length: 15 residues. V was trimmed by 1 base and J by 2 bases, leaving 12 bases between them. The CDR3 nucleotides read TGCGCCAGCAGCTTGAGTACAGGCGCCAACACTGAAGCTTTCTTT. Encoded protein: CASSLSTGANTEAFF. Combining the CDR3 with reference TRBV5-1 and TRBJ1-1 gives the whole variable domain KAGVTQTPRYLIKTRGQQVTLSCSPISGHRSVSWYQQTPGQGLQFLFEYFSETQRNKGNFPGRFSGRQFSNSRSEMNVSTLELGDSALYLCASSLSTGANTEAFFGQGTRLTVV.

This clonotype was counted many times. The CDR3 DNA reads TGCAGTGCGCAAGAAGTTAGCGGGAGAACGGTAGATACGCAGTATTTT. Residues: CSAQEVSGRTVDTQYF. V gene TRBV20-1 combines with J gene TRBJ2-3; 9 bases fit TRBD2. The CDR3 contains 16 residues. Germline V gene data show CDR1 as DFQATT and CDR2 as SNEGSKA (reference sequence). After removal of 6 bases from V and 5 bases from J, the junction contained 15 bases not matched to a gene.

Ten or more counts support this clonotype. This chain connects TRBV20-1 to TRBJ2-3, with D possibly matching TRBD2 (6 bases). V lost 0 bases, J lost 2 bases, and 18 bases lay in between. CDR1 is DFQATT, CDR2 SNEGSKA, per germline (reference sequence). This CDR3 is built from 17 residues. For the CDR3, the DNA is TGCAGTGCTAGAGAACCTCCCTCGGGAGCGCACACAGATACGCAGTATTTT. It yields the protein CSAREPPSGAHTDTQYF.

This chain uses TRBV7-8 with TRBJ1-4, with D unclear. The CDR3 sequence is 15 residues long. Trimming left V 7 bases short and J 4 bases short, with 16 bases between. Germline CDR1 is SGHVS and CDR2 is FQNEAQ. CDR3 DNA: TGTGCCAGCACCCCTGGATCAGGTCTTAATGAAAAACTGTTTTTT. Translation: CASTPGSGLNEKLFF.

CDR3 DNA: TGTGCCAGCAGTTACTCATGGGGGAGCAATGGCTACACCTTC. This translates into CASSYSWGSNGYTF. This chain links TRBV6-5 with TRBJ1-2; possible D gene TRBD1, 5 bases. With 0 bases removed from V and 6 bases from J, the gap between germline ends came to 11 bases. Per germline, CDR1 MNHEY and CDR2 SVGAGI. The CDR3 has 14 amino acids.

This clonotype was detected many times. For the CDR3, the DNA is TGTGCCAGCAGCGCCCACGACAGGGCCTACGAGCAGTACTTC. Translating gives CASSAHDRAYEQYF. This chain uses TRBV28 with TRBJ2-7, with 7 bases that match TRBD1. The junction had 7 bases not matched to a gene; V was cut back by 6 bases and J by 2 bases. The CDR3 has 14 amino acids. Germline CDR1 and CDR2: MDHEN and SYDVKM.

The table lists this clonotype with many counts. V is TRBV7-3 and J is TRBJ2-3, with 9 bases lining up with TRBD2. The germline CDR1 and CDR2 sequences are SGHTA and FQGTGA. The CDR3 is 14 amino acids. Germline trimming cut 5 bases from V and 2 bases from J; bases unmatched to any gene: 2. CDR3 region: CASSVAGVTDTQYF. CDR3 DNA: TGTGCCAGCAGCGTAGCGGGAGTCACAGATACGCAGTATTTT.

The chain is built from TRBV6-1 and TRBJ1-1, with a weak D call TRBD1 (6 bases). Trimming stripped 4 bases from V and 2 bases from J, with 23 bases between. The CDR3 sequence is 18 residues long. Per germline, CDR1 MNHNS and CDR2 SASEGT. CDR3 region: CASSAPLLFGTPNTEAFF. The CDR3 region has the DNA TGTGCCAGCAGTGCCCCGCTTCTGTTCGGGACACCTAACACTGAAGCTTTCTTT.

This clonotype was picked up many times. The V and J genes are TRBV20-1 and TRBJ2-1, with 12 bases aligning to TRBD2. The CDR3 covers 15 residues. Germline V gene lookup returns CDR1 DFQATT and CDR2 SNEGSKA (reference sequence). The V segment lost 2 bases and the J segment 7 bases; nucleotides outside the gene matches: 6. DNA of the CDR3: TGCAGTGCTAGAACTACTAGCGGGGGGTGGAATGAGCAGTTCTTC. This encodes CSARTTSGGWNEQFF.

The chain is built from TRBV29-1 and TRBJ2-7; weak D call: TRBD1 (5 bases). This CDR3 region has 11 residues. Germline CDR1 is SQVTM and CDR2 is ANQGSEA. V shed 8 bases and J shed 8 bases, with 16 bases lying between them. The DNA of the CDR3 is TGCAGCTTCCACCATGGGGCCCAGCAGTACTTC. This encodes CSFHHGAQQYF.

This chain connects TRBV5-1 to TRBJ2-5; 10 nucleotides match TRBD1. The germline V gene encodes CDR1 SGHRS and CDR2 YFSETQ. Unmatched junction bases numbered 4, after V lost 3 bases and J lost 5 bases. This CDR3 is 14 amino acids long. The CDR3 sequence is CASSSTGGAETQYF. The CDR3 nucleotides are TGCGCCAGCAGCTCGACAGGGGGCGCGGAGACCCAGTACTTC.

This clonotype was recorded many times. This sequence joins TRBV5-8 and TRBJ2-7; D is undetermined. The V end was cut by 0 bases, the J end by 6 bases, with 4 bases between. CDR1 SGHTS and CDR2 YDEGEE come from the germline V gene. CDR3 length equals 11 residues. The CDR3 reads CASSLVLEQYF. CDR3 nucleotide sequence: TGTGCCAGCAGCTTGGTACTCGAGCAGTACTTC.

This clonotype was detected ten times or more. This chain uses TRBV2 with TRBJ2-7; D is uncertain. Trimming removed 4 bases from V and 7 bases from J, with 20 bases in between. This CDR3 is 15 amino acids long. The V gene's germline CDR1 is SNHLY and CDR2 FYNNEI. The CDR3 region has the DNA TGTGCCAGCAGTGCTCTCAGGCGGTCGGTGGGGGAGCAGTACTTC. As protein: CASSALRRSVGEQYF.

The gene calls are TRBV3-1 and TRBJ2-3; 16 bases line up with TRBD2. The V gene's germline CDR1 is LGHDT and CDR2 YNNKEL (reference sequence). Trimming took 3 bases from V and 4 from J; bases not matched to a gene: 4. The CDR3 is 17 amino acids. The CDR3 is CASSHAGTSGGADTQYF. Written as DNA, the CDR3 is TGTGCCAGCAGCCATGCCGGGACTAGCGGGGGGGCAGATACGCAGTATTTT.

This clonotype was recorded a few times. The V and J genes are TRBV20-1 and TRBJ1-5; 8 nucleotides line up with TRBD1. The CDR3 spans 13 residues. Germline V gives CDR1 DFQATT, CDR2 SNEGSKA (reference sequence). Losses at the gene ends were 5 bases for V and 4 bases for J; bases not matched to a gene: 4. The CDR3 loop is CSAQDRENQPQHF. For the CDR3, the DNA is TGCAGTGCTCAGGACAGGGAAAATCAGCCCCAGCATTTT.

This clonotype was seen a single time. This rearrangement joins TRBV4-1 to TRBJ2-7; 7 positions match TRBD1. CDR1 is MGHRA and CDR2 is YSYEKL in the germline V gene. The CDR3 loop spans 15 amino acids. After removal of 1 base from V and 3 bases from J, the junction contained 6 bases not matched to a gene. The CDR3 loop is CASSQGQGVSYEQYF. Written as DNA, the CDR3 is TGCGCCAGCAGCCAAGGACAGGGTGTTAGCTACGAGCAGTACTTC.

This clonotype was detected a few times. The chain joins TRBV27 to TRBJ1-5, with 7 bases identical to TRBD1. CDR3 size: 16 residues. Germline V gene sequence: CDR1 MNHEY, CDR2 SMNVEV (reference sequence). Trimming at V came to 1 base and at J to 5 bases, leaving 8 bases not matched to a gene. The CDR3 protein is CASSLYPTGFDQPQHF. The CDR3 DNA follows: TGTGCCAGCAGTTTATACCCGACAGGGTTTGATCAGCCCCAGCATTTT.